One and the same sample provided the 2 T cell receptor beta chains below, sequenced in a study of T cells in Graves' hyperthyroidism and ophthalmopathy. There were TCR beta CDR3 regions amplified from RNA transcripts. The TCR CDR3 first-round RT-PCR relied on the HTBI primer set. TCRdb analysed the multiplex PCR reads with MiXCR anew, one entry per CDR3 protein. The sample consists of 370,000 or so distinct CDR3 sequences, 20% to 25% of them appearing once. Input material: blood. The receptor source for this set is a man in his forties or fifties with Graves' hyperthyroidism.

This clonotype has only a few counts. The V gene is TRBV4-1, the J gene TRBJ2-1, with D perhaps matching TRBD2 (6 bases). Trimming stripped 0 bases from V and 2 bases from J, with 11 bases between. The CDR3 length is 16 residues. The germline gives CDR1 MGHRA, CDR2 YSYEKL. The CDR3 reads CASSQEGTGAYNEQFF. CDR3 bases: TGCGCCAGCAGCCAAGAAGGGACGGGAGCCTACAATGAGCAGTTCTTC.

The chain recombines TRBV5-1 with TRBJ2-1; TRBD2 matches 10 bases. The CDR3 is made up of 17 amino acids. CDR1 is SGHRS and CDR2 is YFSETQ in the germline V gene. V shed 4 bases, J shed 0 bases, and the junction held 7 bases outside the gene matches. The CDR3 DNA follows: TGCGCCAGCAGCCCCGGACTAGCGGCCAGCTCCTACAATGAGCAGTTCTTC. It is translated as CASSPGLAASSYNEQFF.